The clone carrying this T cell receptor beta chain was observed once. Regarding time point: cycle 4 day 1 (C4D1), after five to seven weeks of nivolumab. Every one of the patients relapsed after autologous stem cell transplantation (brentuximab vedotin exposure was variable). This entry comes from a study of PD-1 blockade in classical Hodgkin lymphoma. The CDR3 loop spans 11 amino acids. Germline CDR1 WSHSY, CDR2 SAAADI. The V end lost 8 bases, the J end lost 6 bases, and 11 bases lay between the germline ends. Clones were read by immunoSEQ multiplex PCR, and TCRdb kept only the in-frame ones, dropping some. Of over 3,500 clones listed, around 70% are singletons.

This chain connects TRBV10-2 to TRBJ2-7, with D tentatively TRBD1 or TRBD2 (5 bases each). The sample here was peripheral blood mononuclear cells (PBMCs), taken before the fourth cycle of nivolumab. The clonotype was recovered from a human donor with classical Hodgkin lymphoma. The CDR3 region has the DNA TGCGCCAGCGGCGAGGGACGCGAGCAGTACTTC. This translates into CASGEGREQYF.